This T cell receptor beta chain was captured in a study of ipilimumab plus nivolumab after autologous stem cell transplantation. Turning to the study itself: The myeloma group: high-risk transplant-naive, or relapse within 3 years after first autologous transplant.

This CDR3 comprises 14 residues. Per the germline V gene, CDR1 is LNHDA and CDR2 is SQIVND (reference sequence). V was pared by 1 base and J by 8 bases, with 14 bases between. This clone came up a few times. Libraries were prepared by immunoSEQ multiplex PCR; TCRdb keeps only in-frame clonotypes and omits some of them. The profile shows roughly 45,000 clones, over 75% of them singletons. Starting 14 to 28 days after autologous transplant, ipilimumab 1 mg/kg was given. The rearrangement uses TRBV19 and TRBJ1-2; the D gene is possibly TRBD1 (5 bases). The starting material was PBMCs, obtained in a trial of ipilimumab plus nivolumab as post-transplant consolidation. The clonotype was recovered from a male donor with multiple myeloma. The CDR3 protein is CASSIGQPAGGYTF. The CDR3 DNA reads TGTGCCAGTAGTATAGGACAGCCAGCGGGGGGCTACACCTTC.